These 25 T cell receptor beta chains share one sample of origin, sequenced in a study of cytomegalovirus exposure and HLA in healthy donors. Data came from immunoSEQ multiplex PCR; TCRdb stores just in-frame clones and leaves some out. The top ten hold around 3.3% of the sample, which has hundreds of thousands of clones, 90% seen once. The sequencing input was PBMCs. The source is a woman in her thirties in good health and CMV-seronegative.

This chain joins TRBV5-1 and TRBJ2-7; D tentatively fits TRBD1 or TRBD2 (7 bases each). This CDR3 has 16 residues. Germline CDR1 is SGHRS and CDR2 is YFSETQ. The germline V and J ends were trimmed by 3 bases and 0 bases, with 16 bases remaining between them. The CDR3 bases are TGCGCCAGCAGCTCAGCGGGACAGTTTAGCTCCTACGAGCAGTACTTC. Amino acid sequence: CASSSAGQFSSYEQYF.

The V and J genes are TRBV25-1 and TRBJ2-5; TRBD2 matches 13 bases. Germline CDR1 is MGHDK and CDR2 is SYGVNS. This CDR3 is 18 amino acids long. Trimming cost V 5 bases and J 5 bases; bases outside gene matches: 14. CDR3 coding DNA: TGTGCCAGCAGTCCCCCCGGACTAGCGGGAGCAAGTAGGGAGACCCAGTACTTC. Protein sequence: CASSPPGLAGASRETQYF.

The rearrangement joins TRBV27 to TRBJ2-1; D remains ambiguous. Germline V CDR1 and CDR2: MNHEY, SMNVEV (reference sequence). V lost 8 bases, J lost 6 bases, and 11 bases lay in between. The CDR3 covers 12 residues. The CDR3 coding sequence is TGTGCCAGCCGCCGTCCCGGCAATGAGCAGTTCTTC. Protein sequence: CASRRPGNEQFF.

The chain joins TRBV6-5 to TRBJ2-7, with D uncertain. With 6 bases removed from V and 3 bases from J, the gap between germline ends came to 6 bases. CDR1 is MNHEY and CDR2 is SVGAGI in the germline V gene. This CDR3 contains 11 residues. The CDR3 is CASRTNYEQYF. Written as DNA, the CDR3 is TGTGCCAGCAGAACGAACTACGAGCAGTACTTC.

Turning to this clone: A junction end diverges from the germline sequence, so it may reflect a read error. J is TRBJ2-2 and V is TRBV5-1; 10 bases fit TRBD1. Germline loops: CDR1 SGHRS, CDR2 YFSETQ. The CDR3 spans 15 residues. The CDR3: CASTLGQGNAGELFF. CDR3 coding DNA: TGCGCCAGCACCCTGGGACAGGGGAACGCCGGGGAGCTGTTTTTT.

The V gene is TRBV4-1, the J gene TRBJ1-5, with a weak D call TRBD1 (6 bases). Germline V gene data show CDR1 as MGHRA and CDR2 as YSYEKL. CDR3 length equals 13 residues. The V gene lost 3 bases and the J gene lost 4 bases, with 7 bases spanning the gap. The CDR3 DNA reads TGCGCCAGCAGCCAGGGACAAAATCAGCCCCAGCATTTT. Translated, it gives CASSQGQNQPQHF.

The chain carries TRBV7-6 and TRBJ2-2, with D perhaps matching TRBD2 (5 bases). This CDR3 is 15 amino acids long. V was pared by 3 bases and J by 1 base, with 9 bases between. From germline, CDR1 is SGHVS and CDR2 FNYEAQ. The CDR3 loop reads CASSFRTQNTGELFF. DNA for the CDR3: TGTGCCAGCAGCTTTCGGACTCAGAACACCGGGGAGCTGTTTTTT.

The CDR3 bases are TGTGCCAGCAGCCCAGAGACTAGCAGATACGAGCAGTACTTC. Its protein is CASSPETSRYEQYF. This rearrangement joins TRBV11-2 to TRBJ2-7; 7 positions match TRBD2. Germline V gene lookup returns CDR1 SGHAT and CDR2 FQNNGV. There are 14 residues in the CDR3. V dropped 5 bases and J dropped 4; count of bases not matched to a gene: 8.

This clone was detected only once. The chain carries TRBV5-6 and TRBJ2-1, with a tentative D call TRBD1 (6 bases). Trimming took 1 base from V and 2 from J, leaving 13 bases between them. CDR1 SGHDT and CDR2 YYEEEE come from the germline V gene. CDR3 size: 16 residues. The DNA for the CDR3 is TGTGCCAGCAGCTTGTTCACAGGGCCCACCTACAATGAGCAGTTCTTC. Translation: CASSLFTGPTYNEQFF.

The rearrangement links TRBV7-2 to TRBJ2-2; 11 nucleotides align to TRBD2. Per germline, CDR1 SGHTA and CDR2 FQGNSA. The CDR3 runs 19 residues. The V and J ends lost 5 bases and 4 bases, in that order; junction bases with no gene match: 15. The CDR3 region has the DNA TGTGCCAGCAGCCCGCAGTTAGCGGGAGGGCCTCGAGGCACCGGGGAGCTGTTTTTT. This gives the protein CASSPQLAGGPRGTGELFF.

The genes are TRBV5-1 and TRBJ2-2, with TRBD1 identical over 8 bases. The germline V gene has CDR1 SGHRS and CDR2 YFSETQ. The J segment lost 7 bases and the V segment lost 3 bases, leaving 5 bases of the junction unmatched. The CDR3 contains 14 residues. CDR3 nucleotides: TGCGCCAGCAGCTCACAGGGGGGAAGCGGGGAGCTGTTTTTT. As protein: CASSSQGGSGELFF.

This chain uses TRBV27 with TRBJ2-1; 13 bases fit TRBD2. This CDR3 has 15 amino acids. After removal of 4 bases from V and 10 bases from J, the junction contained 7 bases not matched to a gene. The V gene's germline CDR1 is MNHEY and CDR2 SMNVEV (reference sequence). The DNA for the CDR3 is TGTGCCAGCAGTTCCACTAGCGGGAGGGCCAGGGAGCAGTTCTTC. Amino acids: CASSSTSGRAREQFF.

The J gene is TRBJ2-5, the V gene TRBV25-1; the match to TRBD1 covers 7 bases. The CDR3 contains 14 residues. The trim removed 4 bases at V and 0 bases at J, leaving 2 bases unmatched. From germline, CDR1 is MGHDK and CDR2 SYGVNS. CDR3 in DNA: TGTGCCAGCAGTGGGGACAGCTACCAAGAGACCCAGTACTTC. Translated: CASSGDSYQETQYF.

The chain joins TRBV13 to TRBJ2-3, with D possibly TRBD2 on 5 matching bases. From germline, CDR1 is PRHDT and CDR2 FYEKMQ (reference sequence). Trimming cost V 5 bases and J 2 bases, with 20 bases left between them. This CDR3 contains 17 residues. The CDR3 region has the DNA TGTGCCAGCAGCGGGAACTCCGGGATCGGAAACACAGATACGCAGTATTTT. It specifies CASSGNSGIGNTDTQYF.

The V gene is TRBV30, the J gene TRBJ2-7; TRBD2 is a possible D gene (6 bases). The ends were cut back, 3 bases at V and 4 bases at J, with 10 bases in the middle. The CDR3 loop spans 12 amino acids. CDR1 is GTSNPN and CDR2 is SVGIG in the germline V gene (reference sequence). The DNA for the CDR3 is TGTGCCTGGAGCTCGGGAGTATACGAGCAGTACTTC. Translation gives CAWSSGVYEQYF. The full variable domain, completed using reference TRBV30 and TRBJ2-7, is SQTIHQWPATLVQPVGSPLSLECTVEGTSNPNLYWYRQAAGRGLQLLFYSVGIGQISSEVPQNLSASRPQDRQFILSSKKLLLSDSGFYLCAWSSGVYEQYFGPGTRLTVT.

The chain employs TRBV6-1 and TRBJ2-7; 11 nucleotides line up with TRBD2. The CDR3 loop spans 15 amino acids. After removal of 1 base from V and 4 bases from J, the junction contained 3 bases not matched to a gene. Germline CDR1 reads MNHNS; CDR2 reads SASEGT. DNA for the CDR3: TGTGCCAGCAGTGAAGAGACTAGCGGGATATACGAGCAGTACTTC. It yields the protein CASSEETSGIYEQYF.

The chain carries TRBV5-1 and TRBJ2-7; 14 positions agree with TRBD2. The junction had 9 bases not matched to a gene; V was cut back by 3 bases and J by 7 bases. Germline loops: CDR1 SGHRS, CDR2 YFSETQ. The CDR3 has 16 residues. The CDR3 region has the DNA TGCGCCAGCAGCTCCGGACTAGCGGGAGGCTCGGGGGAGCAGTACTTC. This gives the protein CASSSGLAGGSGEQYF.

V and J are TRBV5-1 and TRBJ2-1, with a weak D call TRBD1 (6 bases). This CDR3 has 14 residues. CDR1 is SGHRS and CDR2 is YFSETQ in the germline V gene. With 4 bases removed from V and 6 bases from J, the gap between germline ends came to 14 bases. CDR3 in DNA: TGCGCCAGCAGCCGGTCAGGGGCCCCCAATGAGCAGTTCTTC. Translating gives CASSRSGAPNEQFF.

This chain connects TRBV28 to TRBJ2-7, with D hard to call. This CDR3 contains 15 residues. Between the trimmed V and J ends, which lost 5 bases and 1 base, there was a span of 15 bases. The V gene's germline CDR1 is MDHEN and CDR2 SYDVKM. The CDR3 loop reads CASSTQLTLSYEQYF. For the CDR3, the DNA is TGTGCCAGCAGTACCCAATTGACACTTTCCTACGAGCAGTACTTC.

The J gene is TRBJ2-5, the V gene TRBV5-6; tentatively, D is TRBD1 or TRBD2 (5 bases each). The CDR3 is 14 residues long. Germline CDR1 SGHDT, CDR2 YYEEEE. The germline V and J ends were trimmed by 4 bases and 4 bases, with 14 bases remaining between them. Here the CDR3 DNA reads TGTGCCAGCAGCCGGGGAGCTGGGGGAGAGACCCAGTACTTC. Translated: CASSRGAGGETQYF.

The chain combines TRBV19 with TRBJ2-7; a possible D gene is TRBD2 (6 bases). This CDR3 region has 14 residues. V was trimmed by 5 bases and J by 2 bases, leaving 13 bases between them. CDR1 and CDR2 (germline): LNHDA, SQIVND (reference sequence). CDR3 in DNA: TGTGCCAGTAGTTACGGTAGCGGAACCTACGAGCAGTACTTC. Translated: CASSYGSGTYEQYF. The whole variable domain, remainder taken from reference TRBV19 and TRBJ2-7, is DGGITQSPKYLFRKEGQNVTLSCEQNLNHDAMYWYRQDPGQGLRLIYYSQIVNDFQKGDIAEGYSVSREKKESFPLTVTSAQKNPTAFYLCASSYGSGTYEQYFGPGTRLTVT.

This rearrangement joins TRBV10-1 to TRBJ2-7; 7 bases are shared with TRBD2. The CDR3 sequence is 16 residues long. The trim removed 2 bases at V and 5 bases at J, leaving 12 bases unmatched. CDR1 and CDR2 (germline): WNHNN, SYGVQD (reference sequence). The CDR3 spells CASSEESSGYYDEQYF. The CDR3 DNA reads TGCGCCAGCAGTGAGGAGTCTAGCGGATACTACGACGAGCAGTACTTC.

The V call is TRBV14, the J call TRBJ2-1; 8 bases are a match to TRBD2. The trim removed 2 bases at V and 5 bases at J, leaving 5 bases unmatched. Germline CDR1 and CDR2: SGHDN and FVKESK. The CDR3 consists of 15 residues. The CDR3 loop is CASSQSAGANNEQFF. Written as DNA, the CDR3 is TGTGCCAGCAGCCAATCAGCGGGAGCTAACAATGAGCAGTTCTTC.

V usage is TRBV9 and J usage is TRBJ1-5, with 8 bases that match TRBD1. The CDR3 is made up of 14 amino acids. CDR1 SGDLS and CDR2 YYNGEE come from the germline V gene. With 3 bases clipped from V and 6 bases from J, the junction kept 5 bases outside the gene matches. CDR3 nucleotide sequence: TGTGCCAGCAGCGCAGGACAGGGCTCTCAGCCCCAGCATTTT. As protein: CASSAGQGSQPQHF.

The CDR3 DNA reads as TGTGCCAGCAGTAGGACTAGCGGTATACACAATGAGCAGTTCTTC. This translates into CASSRTSGIHNEQFF. The chain joins TRBV2 to TRBJ2-1; 10 bases line up with TRBD2. The germline V gene has CDR1 SNHLY and CDR2 FYNNEI. The length of the CDR3 is 15 residues. The junction had 6 bases not matched to a gene; V was cut back by 5 bases and J by 5 bases.